A selection of T cell receptor beta chains follows, all from one sample in a study of blood T cells in healthy people across ages. MiXCR, applied by TCRdb to the 5' RACE reads, yields one record per CDR3 protein. This sample has approximately 880,000 distinct CDR3 sequences, with around 46% found just once. Sequencing was performed on blood. Receptors originate from a man younger than 45 in good health. The CDR3 runs from the conserved cysteine through the conserved F or W. Fields, in order: D gene, clone size, J gene, CDR3 length, V gene, CDR3 protein, CDR3 DNA. A D gene is named only where the DNA matches it firmly. Some rows mark clone size as missing; the rest say once, few, many or name a class of expanded clone.

D gene: TRBD1; clone size: -; J gene: TRBJ1-5; CDR3 length: 14; V gene: TRBV7-9; CDR3 protein: CASSSGTGGWAQHF; CDR3 DNA: TGTGCCAGCAGTTCCGGGACAGGGGGTTGGGCCCAGCATTTT
D gene: -; clone size: once; J gene: TRBJ2-7; CDR3 length: 13; V gene: TRBV6-5; CDR3 protein: CASSQQSDREQYF; CDR3 DNA: TGTGCCAGCAGTCAACAATCGGACCGCGAGCAGTACTTC
D gene: -; clone size: few; J gene: TRBJ2-6; CDR3 length: 16; V gene: TRBV6-5; CDR3 protein: CASSYEGPSGANVLTF; CDR3 DNA: TGTGCCAGCAGTTACGAGGGGCCCTCTGGGGCCAACGTCCTGACTTTC
D gene: -; clone size: few; J gene: TRBJ2-3; CDR3 length: 16; V gene: TRBV7-9; CDR3 protein: CASSLRVEGGTDTQYF; CDR3 DNA: TGTGCCAGCAGCCTCCGAGTGGAGGGGGGGACAGATACGCAGTATTTT
D gene: -; clone size: few; J gene: TRBJ2-1; CDR3 length: 16; V gene: TRBV28; CDR3 protein: CASSSAGTPTANEQFF; CDR3 DNA: TGTGCCAGCAGTTCCGCCGGGACACCGACTGCTAATGAGCAGTTCTTC
D gene: TRBD1; clone size: -; J gene: TRBJ2-2; CDR3 length: 15; V gene: TRBV12-3/TRBV12-4; CDR3 protein: CASSGDRVSTGELFF; CDR3 DNA: TGTGCCAGCAGTGGGGACAGGGTATCCACCGGGGAGCTGTTTTTT
D gene: TRBD1; clone size: -; J gene: TRBJ1-2; CDR3 length: 16; V gene: TRBV5-1; CDR3 protein: CASSLADRGTNYGYTF; CDR3 DNA: TGCGCCAGCAGCTTGGCGGACAGGGGAACCAACTATGGCTACACCTTC
D gene: -; clone size: -; J gene: TRBJ2-3; CDR3 length: 15; V gene: TRBV28; CDR3 protein: CASSLRGPRTDTQYF; CDR3 DNA: TGTGCCAGCAGCCTCCGGGGCCCCAGAACAGATACGCAGTATTTT
D gene: -; clone size: once; J gene: TRBJ2-1; CDR3 length: 13; V gene: TRBV5-1; CDR3 protein: CASSVRDPYEQFF; CDR3 DNA: TGCGCCAGCAGCGTCCGGGATCCCTATGAGCAGTTCTTC
D gene: TRBD2; clone size: -; J gene: TRBJ2-2; CDR3 length: 18; V gene: TRBV9; CDR3 protein: CASSASRLAGVDTGELFF; CDR3 DNA: TGTGCCAGCAGCGCTAGTCGGCTAGCGGGGGTGGACACCGGGGAGCTGTTTTTT
D gene: -; clone size: -; J gene: TRBJ2-3; CDR3 length: 14; V gene: TRBV11-2; CDR3 protein: CASSLGVLRDTQYF; CDR3 DNA: TGTGCCAGCAGCTTAGGAGTCTTGCGGGATACGCAGTATTTT
D gene: -; clone size: -; J gene: TRBJ1-2; CDR3 length: 13; V gene: TRBV6-1; CDR3 protein: CASIPDSSYGYTF; CDR3 DNA: TGTGCCAGCATCCCGGACAGTTCCTATGGCTACACCTTC
D gene: TRBD1; clone size: -; J gene: TRBJ1-4; CDR3 length: 17; V gene: TRBV4-3; CDR3 protein: CASSQDGGGSFVEKLFF; CDR3 DNA: TGCGCCAGCAGCCAAGACGGAGGGGGCAGCTTTGTTGAAAAACTGTTTTTT
D gene: TRBD1; clone size: -; J gene: TRBJ2-5; CDR3 length: 16; V gene: TRBV14; CDR3 protein: CASSQVWTGVRETQYF; CDR3 DNA: TGTGCCAGCAGCCAAGTTTGGACAGGGGTACGGGAGACCCAGTACTTC
D gene: TRBD1; clone size: -; J gene: TRBJ2-7; CDR3 length: 15; V gene: TRBV28; CDR3 protein: CASSLEGQGSYEQYF; CDR3 DNA: TGTGCCAGCAGTTTAGAGGGACAGGGCTCCTACGAGCAGTACTTC
D gene: -; clone size: -; J gene: TRBJ2-1; CDR3 length: 16; V gene: TRBV20-1; CDR3 protein: CSARPQKGSILAEQFF; CDR3 DNA: TGCAGTGCTAGACCCCAGAAGGGGTCTATTCTCGCTGAGCAGTTCTTC
D gene: -; clone size: -; J gene: TRBJ1-1; CDR3 length: 14; V gene: TRBV4-1; CDR3 protein: CASSRSIQAIEAFF; CDR3 DNA: TGCGCCAGCAGCCGAAGCATCCAAGCTATTGAAGCTTTCTTT
D gene: -; clone size: few; J gene: TRBJ2-7; CDR3 length: 15; V gene: TRBV3-1; CDR3 protein: CASSPWERQAYEQYF; CDR3 DNA: TGTGCCAGCAGCCCCTGGGAGCGCCAAGCGTACGAGCAGTACTTC
D gene: TRBD1; clone size: -; J gene: TRBJ1-1; CDR3 length: 15; V gene: TRBV20-1; CDR3 protein: CSARGGQGPVTEAFF; CDR3 DNA: TGCAGTGCTAGAGGGGGACAGGGCCCCGTCACTGAAGCTTTCTTT
D gene: TRBD2; clone size: many; J gene: TRBJ2-1; CDR3 length: 16; V gene: TRBV2; CDR3 protein: CASSGGQRGAYNEQFF; CDR3 DNA: TGTGCCAGCAGTGGGGGGCAGCGGGGGGCTTACAATGAGCAGTTCTTC
D gene: -; clone size: -; J gene: TRBJ2-1; CDR3 length: 14; V gene: TRBV2; CDR3 protein: CASSPEGPPSRPFF; CDR3 DNA: TGTGCCAGCAGTCCCGAGGGGCCTCCTTCGAGGCCGTTCTTC
D gene: -; clone size: -; J gene: TRBJ2-5; CDR3 length: 12; V gene: TRBV10-3; CDR3 protein: CAISPSIETQYF; CDR3 DNA: TGTGCCATCAGTCCCAGCATCGAGACCCAGTACTTC
D gene: -; clone size: -; J gene: TRBJ2-1; CDR3 length: 13; V gene: TRBV6-5; CDR3 protein: CASSSTHYNEQFF; CDR3 DNA: TGTGCCAGCAGTTCGACACACTACAATGAGCAGTTCTTC
D gene: TRBD1; clone size: -; J gene: TRBJ1-5; CDR3 length: 13; V gene: TRBV27; CDR3 protein: CASRPGGSQPQHF; CDR3 DNA: TGTGCCAGCAGGCCAGGGGGGAGTCAGCCCCAGCATTTT
D gene: -; clone size: -; J gene: TRBJ2-1; CDR3 length: 13; V gene: TRBV28; CDR3 protein: CASTSPNRGEQFF; CDR3 DNA: TGTGCCAGCACCTCGCCAAACCGGGGAGAGCAGTTCTTC
D gene: -; clone size: few; J gene: TRBJ2-5; CDR3 length: 15; V gene: TRBV5-1; CDR3 protein: CASSLNTGNGETQYF; CDR3 DNA: TGCGCCAGCAGCTTGAATACAGGGAACGGGGAGACCCAGTACTTC
D gene: -; clone size: many; J gene: TRBJ2-3; CDR3 length: 15; V gene: TRBV7-2; CDR3 protein: CASSLRLAPTDTQYF; CDR3 DNA: TGTGCCAGCAGCTTAAGGCTAGCGCCAACAGATACGCAGTATTTT
D gene: TRBD1; clone size: -; J gene: TRBJ2-1; CDR3 length: 13; V gene: TRBV10-3; CDR3 protein: CASTLDRVNEQFF; CDR3 DNA: TGTGCCAGCACCTTGGACAGGGTGAATGAGCAGTTCTTC
D gene: -; clone size: few; J gene: TRBJ2-7; CDR3 length: 12; V gene: TRBV10-2; CDR3 protein: CASREVPYEQYF; CDR3 DNA: TGCGCCAGCAGAGAGGTACCCTACGAGCAGTACTTC
D gene: -; clone size: -; J gene: TRBJ1-2; CDR3 length: 13; V gene: TRBV6-5; CDR3 protein: CASSYAGLGGYTF; CDR3 DNA: TGTGCCAGCAGTTACGCAGGCCTAGGGGGCTACACCTTC
D gene: TRBD2; clone size: once; J gene: TRBJ2-5; CDR3 length: 16; V gene: TRBV7-2; CDR3 protein: CASSLGAGGRKETQYF; CDR3 DNA: TGTGCCAGCAGCTTAGGGGCGGGGGGAAGGAAAGAGACCCAGTACTTC
D gene: TRBD1; clone size: -; J gene: TRBJ2-7; CDR3 length: 21; V gene: TRBV11-2; CDR3 protein: CASSPLSRDRGRRANSYEQYF; CDR3 DNA: TGTGCCAGCAGCCCACTATCCAGGGACAGGGGGCGACGAGCGAACTCCTACGAGCAGTACTTC
D gene: -; clone size: -; J gene: TRBJ1-6; CDR3 length: 13; V gene: TRBV20-1; CDR3 protein: CSARNGEHSPLHF; CDR3 DNA: TGCAGTGCCCGTAACGGCGAACATTCACCCCTCCACTTT
D gene: -; clone size: few; J gene: TRBJ1-1; CDR3 length: 12; V gene: TRBV20-1; CDR3 protein: CSALEQNTEAFF; CDR3 DNA: TGCAGTGCGCTAGAACAGAACACTGAAGCTTTCTTT
D gene: TRBD1; clone size: -; J gene: TRBJ2-7; CDR3 length: 15; V gene: TRBV4-1; CDR3 protein: CASSPGGQGTYEQYF; CDR3 DNA: TGCGCCAGCAGCCCCGGGGGACAGGGAACCTACGAGCAGTACTTC
D gene: -; clone size: -; J gene: TRBJ1-1; CDR3 length: 14; V gene: TRBV7-9; CDR3 protein: CASTEARTGTEAFF; CDR3 DNA: TGTGCCAGCACCGAGGCCCGGACGGGCACTGAAGCTTTCTTT
D gene: TRBD1; clone size: -; J gene: TRBJ2-3; CDR3 length: 17; V gene: TRBV11-3; CDR3 protein: CASSPFLGQGNADTQYF; CDR3 DNA: TGTGCCAGCAGCCCCTTTTTGGGACAGGGTAACGCAGATACGCAGTATTTT
D gene: -; clone size: few; J gene: TRBJ2-6; CDR3 length: 14; V gene: TRBV29-1; CDR3 protein: CSVSVVSGANVLTF; CDR3 DNA: TGCAGCGTGAGTGTAGTCTCTGGGGCCAACGTCCTGACTTTC
D gene: TRBD1; clone size: -; J gene: TRBJ1-6; CDR3 length: 17; V gene: TRBV14; CDR3 protein: CASSQGQGRTYNSPLHF; CDR3 DNA: TGTGCCAGCAGCCAAGGACAGGGGCGGACCTATAATTCACCCCTCCACTTT
D gene: -; clone size: -; J gene: TRBJ2-1; CDR3 length: 14; V gene: TRBV29-1; CDR3 protein: CSVLTPDGYNEQFF; CDR3 DNA: TGCAGCGTCCTTACCCCGGACGGTTACAATGAGCAGTTCTTC